Following are 28 T cell receptor beta chains from one sample sequenced in a study of blood T cell repertoires in COVID-19. Profiling relied on immunoSEQ multiplex PCR, and the TCRdb table lists in-frame clones only, not all of them. This sample has about 87,000 clones, with 90% found just once. The source material was peripheral blood. These receptor sequences come from a man between 18 and 29 years old with COVID-19, enrolled during active disease.

The V and J genes are TRBV10-3 and TRBJ2-7, with D tentatively TRBD2 (6 bases). Trimming removed 6 bases at V and 0 bases at J, with 9 bases between. Germline assignment: CDR1 ENHRY and CDR2 SYGVKD. The length of the CDR3 is 13 residues. The CDR3 region has the DNA TGTGCCATCAGGGGGGGTAGCTCCTACGAGCAGTACTTC. This sequence encodes CAIRGGSSYEQYF.

This rearrangement joins TRBV6-2 or TRBV6-3 to TRBJ1-5; 8 nucleotides agree with TRBD1. The CDR3 is 18 amino acids. Trimming at V came to 1 base and at J to 0 bases, leaving 8 bases not matched to a gene. Germline-derived CDR1 and CDR2 are MNHEY and SVGEGT. The CDR3 DNA reads TGTGCCAGCAGTTACTTCGGACAGGGTCGGGATAGCAATCAGCCCCAGCATTTT. Translating gives CASSYFGQGRDSNQPQHF.

This clone was picked up one time. The chain combines TRBV7-2 with TRBJ2-3, with D perhaps TRBD2 (5 bases). The CDR3 length is 13 residues. In germline, CDR1 is SGHTA, CDR2 FQGNSA. Trimming pared 5 bases from V and 2 bases from J, leaving 8 bases between. The CDR3 sequence is CASSADYTDTQYF. The CDR3 nucleotides read TGTGCCAGCAGCGCCGACTACACAGATACGCAGTATTTT.

The chain carries TRBV6-2 or TRBV6-3 and TRBJ1-1, with D possibly being TRBD1 (6 bases). The V end was cut by 5 bases, the J end by 12 bases, with 19 bases between. Germline CDR1 and CDR2: MNHEY and SVGEGT. The CDR3 is 13 residues long. CDR3 bases: TGTGCCAGCAGTCAGACAGGTTCATTATTGCCTTTCTTT. Amino acid sequence: CASSQTGSLLPFF.

J is TRBJ2-5 and V is TRBV7-6, with unresolved D. This CDR3 is built from 16 residues. V dropped 2 bases and J dropped 1 base, with 14 bases sitting between them. Germline values: CDR1 SGHVS, CDR2 FNYEAQ. The CDR3 sequence: CASSLNIGSFQETQYF. The CDR3 DNA is TGTGCCAGCAGCTTAAATATTGGCAGTTTCCAAGAGACCCAGTACTTC. Complete variable domain (other parts from reference TRBV7-6 and TRBJ2-5): GAGVSQSPRYKVTKRGQDVALRCDPISGHVSLYWYRQALGQGPEFLTYFNYEAQQDKSGLPNDRFSAERPEGSISTLTIQRTEQRDSAMYRCASSLNIGSFQETQYFGPGTRLLVL.

The chain joins TRBV15 to TRBJ1-1; maybe TRBD1 (5 bases). CDR3 length: 17 residues. Trimming removed 2 bases from V and 4 bases from J, with 20 bases in between. CDR1 and CDR2 (germline): LNHNV, YYDKDF (reference sequence). In DNA form, the CDR3 reads TGTGCCACCAGCAGAACAGTCGGGACTTTCTGGCCCACTGAAGCTTTCTTT. This translates into CATSRTVGTFWPTEAFF.

J is TRBJ2-7 and V is TRBV27, with TRBD1 matching 9 bases. Germline V gene sequence: CDR1 MNHEY, CDR2 SMNVEV (reference sequence). This CDR3 contains 13 residues. With 4 bases clipped from V and 5 bases from J, the junction kept 3 bases outside the gene matches. In DNA, the CDR3 is TGTGCCAGCAGTTCGGGACAGGGAAACGAGCAGTACTTC. Protein product: CASSSGQGNEQYF.

This clone appeared a few times. The gene calls are TRBV12-3 or TRBV12-4 and TRBJ2-7, with D possibly being TRBD1 (5 bases). The CDR3 consists of 13 residues. CDR3 residues: CASKGQAWDEQYF. The CDR3 DNA is TGTGCTTCTAAGGGGCAAGCCTGGGACGAGCAGTACTTC.

The V and J genes are TRBV7-8 and TRBJ2-7; possibly TRBD2 for D (6 bases). This CDR3 has 12 residues. The V gene's germline CDR1 is SGHVS and CDR2 FQNEAQ. V dropped 3 bases and J dropped 5 bases, with 8 bases sitting between them. The CDR3 DNA is TGTGCCAGCAGCTTCGGGACTCACGAGCAGTACTTC. It codes for CASSFGTHEQYF.

With regard to this clone: Different DNA sequences within this sample yield the same CDR3. This chain joins TRBV5-4 and TRBJ2-7; D is possibly TRBD1 (5 bases). The germline V gene has CDR1 SGHNT and CDR2 YYREEE (reference sequence). V was shortened by 3 bases and J by 6 bases, with 7 bases between the two germline ends. The CDR3 runs 11 residues. This CDR3 is CASSWGGEQYF. The CDR3 region has the DNA TGTGCCAGCAGCTGGGGCGGCGAGCAGTACTTC.

This chain connects TRBV5-1 to TRBJ2-5; the match to TRBD1 covers 8 bases. The CDR3 has 17 residues. CDR1 SGHRS and CDR2 YFSETQ come from the germline V gene. V lost 0 bases, J lost 4 bases, and 11 bases stayed unmatched. The CDR3 sequence: CASSLAEGRGQGETQYF. CDR3 nucleotides: TGCGCCAGCAGCTTGGCCGAGGGCAGGGGGCAGGGAGAGACCCAGTACTTC.

This clone was recorded once. V gene TRBV6-6 combines with J gene TRBJ1-3; D uncertain. Germline V gene sequence: CDR1 MNHNY, CDR2 SVGAGI (reference sequence). The CDR3 length is 15 residues. The ends were cut back, 0 bases at V and 0 bases at J, with 6 bases in the middle. The CDR3 bases are TGTGCCAGCAGTTACTCTTACACCTCTGGAAACACCATATATTTT. Protein product: CASSYSYTSGNTIYF.

The rearrangement links TRBV11-3 to TRBJ2-1; 7 bases fit TRBD2. The V gene's germline CDR1 is SGHNT and CDR2 YENEEA. CDR3 length: 15 amino acids. With V trimmed by 1 base and J by 0 bases, 0 bases remained unmatched. The CDR3 DNA reads TGTGCCAGCAGCTTAGCGGGAGGCTCCTACAATGAGCAGTTCTTC. It yields the protein CASSLAGGSYNEQFF.

J is TRBJ2-7 and V is TRBV13, with 12 bases aligning to TRBD2. There are 15 residues in the CDR3. Germline lookup yields CDR1 PRHDT and CDR2 FYEKMQ (reference sequence). V was pared by 5 bases and J by 7 bases, with 9 bases of the junction left unmatched. The CDR3 loop reads CASSRPSSGRGEQYF. CDR3 DNA sequence: TGTGCCAGCAGCCGACCCTCTAGCGGGAGGGGAGAGCAGTACTTC.

The DNA for the CDR3 is TGTGCCACCAGCAGAGATTTGTCGAGCACTGAAGCTTTCTTT. This codes for CATSRDLSSTEAFF. This chain links TRBV15 with TRBJ1-1; D uncertain. Trimming cost V 0 bases and J 4 bases, with 9 bases left between them. Germline values: CDR1 LNHNV, CDR2 YYDKDF (reference sequence). The CDR3 extends over 14 amino acids.

This chain uses TRBV5-6 with TRBJ2-1, with D tentatively TRBD1 (6 bases). Trimming cost V 6 bases and J 8 bases, with 18 bases left between them. Per germline, CDR1 SGHDT and CDR2 YYEEEE. This CDR3 spans 14 amino acids. The CDR3 protein is CASKWARRGDEQFF. The CDR3 DNA sequence: TGTGCCAGCAAGTGGGCTCGCAGGGGCGATGAGCAGTTCTTC. Complete variable domain (other parts from reference TRBV5-6 and TRBJ2-1): DAGVTQSPTHLIKTRGQQVTLRCSPKSGHDTVSWYQQALGQGPQFIFQYYEEEERQRGNFPDRFSGHQFPNYSSELNVNALLLGDSALYLCASKWARRGDEQFFGPGTRLTVL.

This clone appeared once. This rearrangement joins TRBV28 to TRBJ2-3; TRBD2 matches at 7 bases. The CDR3 is 13 amino acids. CDR1 is MDHEN and CDR2 is SYDVKM in the germline V gene. V was pared by 5 bases and J by 1 base, with 0 bases of the junction left unmatched. The CDR3 here is CASSLAGTDTQYF. As DNA, the CDR3 is TGTGCCAGCAGTCTAGCGGGCACAGATACGCAGTATTTT.

J is TRBJ1-2 and V is TRBV2; TRBD1 might be the D (5 bases). V was cut by 3 bases and J by 0 bases, with 17 bases left in between. The germline CDR1 and CDR2 sequences are SNHLY and FYNNEI. There are 17 residues in the CDR3. The CDR3 is CASSDARGHTSNYGYTF. CDR3 coding DNA: TGTGCCAGCAGTGACGCTCGAGGACATACTTCTAACTATGGCTACACCTTC. The entire variable domain, with the rest obtained from reference TRBV2 and TRBJ1-2, is as follows: EPEVTQTPSHQVTQMGQEVILRCVPISNHLYFYWYRQILGQKVEFLVSFYNNEISEKSEIFDDQFSVERPDGSNFTLKIRSTKLEDSAMYFCASSDARGHTSNYGYTFGSGTRLTVV.

V gene TRBV18 combines with J gene TRBJ2-3; 10 bases fit TRBD1. CDR3 size: 16 residues. Per the germline V gene, CDR1 is KGHSH and CDR2 is LQKENI. Trimming took 3 bases from V and 4 from J; bases not matched to a gene: 7. The CDR3 protein is CASSPNWDRGSDTQYF. CDR3 nucleotides: TGTGCCAGCTCACCTAATTGGGACAGGGGATCAGATACGCAGTATTTT.

The J gene is TRBJ2-2, the V gene TRBV27; TRBD2 matches 7 bases. V was pared by 2 bases and J by 7 bases, with 4 bases of the junction left unmatched. CDR1 is MNHEY and CDR2 is SMNVEV in the germline V gene (reference sequence). This CDR3 region has 14 residues. The CDR3 here is CASSLSQRGGELFF. CDR3 DNA sequence: TGTGCCAGCAGTTTAAGTCAGCGGGGCGGGGAGCTGTTTTTT.

The rearrangement joins TRBV6-2 or TRBV6-3 to TRBJ1-5; D unresolved. The CDR3 is made up of 14 amino acids. V lost 2 bases and J lost 2, with 7 bases in between. The germline gives CDR1 MNHEY, CDR2 SVGEGT. This CDR3 reads CASSYAEGNQPQHF. As DNA, the CDR3 is TGTGCCAGCAGTTACGCGGAAGGCAATCAGCCCCAGCATTTT.

The rearrangement links TRBV6-2 or TRBV6-3 to TRBJ1-6; D is uncertain. V shed 6 bases and J shed 7 bases, with 19 bases lying between them. The CDR3 has 16 residues. Germline CDR1 and CDR2: MNHEY and SVGEGT. CDR3 coding DNA: TGTGCCAGCAGCCGCGCGCCGGGTTTGCCAAATTCACCCCTCCACTTT. Residues: CASSRAPGLPNSPLHF.

The CDR3 bases are TGTGCCAGCAGTACCAGACAGGATCCTAACTATGGCTACACCTTC. It translates to CASSTRQDPNYGYTF. This chain joins TRBV27 and TRBJ1-2, with D possibly matching TRBD1 (6 bases). The CDR3 runs to 15 residues. The germline CDR1 and CDR2 sequences are MNHEY and SMNVEV (reference sequence). Deletions cut 5 bases from V and 0 bases from J, with 13 bases between.

This chain connects TRBV6-5 to TRBJ2-7, with 8 bases identical to TRBD2. Germline V lookup: CDR1 MNHEY, CDR2 SVGAGI. This CDR3 spans 13 amino acids. J lost 6 bases, V lost 10 bases, and 11 bases had no gene match. The CDR3 nucleotides are TGTGCCACCTCCGGGACTAGTTTCTCCGAGCAGTACTTC. The encoded protein is CATSGTSFSEQYF.

The chain is built from TRBV25-1 and TRBJ2-7, with D perhaps TRBD1 (5 bases). Germline CDR1 MGHDK, CDR2 SYGVNS. Deletions cut 3 bases from V and 0 bases from J, with 15 bases between. The CDR3 loop spans 16 amino acids. The CDR3 sequence is CASSDPYGASSYEQYF. The CDR3 nucleotides are TGTGCCAGCAGTGACCCCTATGGGGCCAGCTCCTACGAGCAGTACTTC.

This clone turned up a few times. The chain has TRBV6-2 or TRBV6-3 and TRBJ2-1; no reliable D call. This CDR3 is 16 amino acids long. V lost 5 bases and J 0 bases, leaving 14 bases between the germline ends. CDR1 is MNHEY, CDR2 SVGEGT, per germline. In DNA, the CDR3 is TGTGCCAGCAGTGATGATCCTCCGAGCTCCTACAATGAGCAGTTCTTC. Encoded protein: CASSDDPPSSYNEQFF.

The chain uses TRBV5-6 and TRBJ1-2, with D uncertain. The CDR3 covers 12 residues. The germline V gene encodes CDR1 SGHDT and CDR2 YYEEEE. V lost 5 bases to trimming and J lost 8 bases, with 13 bases between them. DNA for the CDR3: TGTGCCAGCAGGGACCCCTGGAGGGGCTACACCTTC. It specifies CASRDPWRGYTF.

This sequence joins TRBV9 and TRBJ2-7; possibly TRBD1 for D (5 bases). Germline values: CDR1 SGDLS, CDR2 YYNGEE. Trimming removed 3 bases from V and 1 base from J, with 5 bases in between. This CDR3 comprises 12 residues. The CDR3 DNA sequence: TGTGCCAGCAGCGGACAGTCCTACGAGCAGTACTTC. It codes for CASSGQSYEQYF.